This T cell receptor beta chain is drawn from a study of breast tumors, draining lymph nodes, adjacent tissues. Regarding the study as a whole: Tumor repertoires ranked between lymph nodes and nontumor tissue in diversity, with V and J gene preferences. Most tumor T cells seemingly derive from lymph node, then expand in tumor.

Turning to this clonotype: Its antigen is still unknown. It may be a read error: a sequence one base away is much more abundant.

Germline CDR1 is MNHNY and CDR2 is SVGAGI (reference sequence). CDR3 length equals 14 residues. Breast cancer patients provided tissue from their axillary draining lymph nodes. One entry per CDR3 protein, called by TCRdb with MiXCR from the multiplex PCR reads. The sample lists approximately 130,000 distinct CDR3 sequences, 20% to 25% occurring once. V and J are TRBV6-6 and TRBJ2-2, with a weak D call TRBD2 (6 bases). Sequencing input: axillary lymph node tissue. The TCR comes from a female donor with breast cancer. Some clones in this sample may be carry-over from other donors' samples. CDR3 nucleotide sequence: TGTGCCAGCTTAGGAGGGTTTGGTGCCGGGGGGCTGTTTTTT. Protein: CASLGGFGAGGLFF.